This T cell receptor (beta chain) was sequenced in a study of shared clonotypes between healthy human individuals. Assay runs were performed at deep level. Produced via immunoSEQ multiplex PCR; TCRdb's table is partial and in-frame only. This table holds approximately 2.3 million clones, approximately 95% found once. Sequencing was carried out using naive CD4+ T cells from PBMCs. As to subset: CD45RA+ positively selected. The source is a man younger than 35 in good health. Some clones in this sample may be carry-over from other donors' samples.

CDR3 sequence reads: CASSLIGLGAYYEQYF. In DNA form, the CDR3 reads TGTGCCAGCAGTTTAATAGGGCTAGGGGCCTACTACGAGCAGTACTTC. V gene TRBV28 combines with J gene TRBJ2-7, with D perhaps matching TRBD1 (5 bases). The CDR3 has 16 amino acids. Between the trimmed V and J ends, which lost 2 bases and 3 bases, there was a span of 17 bases. Germline V gene lookup returns CDR1 MDHEN and CDR2 SYDVKM.